The 29 T cell receptor delta chains reported below all come from one sample, sequenced in a study of gamma-delta T cells after stem cell transplantation. TCRdb re-called clones from the RT-PCR reads using CATT. The sample includes some 1,000 delta-chain clones, around 20% seen only once; the top ten take 40% to 45%. The specimen was gamma-delta T cells. Source of these receptors: a human donor. It is not recorded whose cells these are; they may come from a transplant donor.

In its sample, this clone was seen a few times. This likely traces to a read error, being one base from a far larger clone. This chain uses TRDV2 with TRDJ1; 8 bases align to TRDD3. Germline V CDR1 and CDR2: GEAIGNYY, EKD. The CDR3 has 16 residues. The CDR3: CACDMLLGGFTDRLIF. CDR3 coding DNA: TGTGCCTGTGACATGTTACTGGGGGGGTTCACCGATAGACTCATCTTT.

Within the sample, this clone is medium-sized. With only one base between it and a far larger clone, this is likely a read error. V and J are TRDV2 and TRDJ1; the D call may be TRDD2 or TRDD3 (7 bases each). The CDR3 extends over 19 amino acids. V dropped 1 base and J dropped 4 bases, with 27 bases sitting between them. The germline CDR1 and CDR2 sequences are GEAIGNYY and EKD. Here the CDR3 DNA reads TGTGCCTGTGACACGGCGGACTTTCCTACTGGGGCTTATGGCGATAAACTCATCTTT. This translates into CACDTADFPTGAYGDKLIF.

With respect to this clone: This likely traces to a read error, being one base from a far larger clone. The sample carries other DNA sequences with the same CDR3. This chain uses TRDV2 with TRDJ1; D is unresolved. Germline loops: CDR1 GEAIGNYY, CDR2 EKD. The CDR3 length is 15 residues. The ends were cut back, 0 bases at V and 11 bases at J, with 21 bases in the middle. The CDR3 spells CACDTVGSVLPPLIF. CDR3 bases: TGTGCCTGTGACACCGTAGGATCGGTACTGCCACCCCTCATCTTT.

This clone is termed large. The same CDR3 is also encoded by other DNA sequences in this sample. The chain combines TRDV2 with TRDJ1; TRDD3 matches 13 bases. Germline V CDR1 and CDR2: GEAIGNYY, EKD. The CDR3 spans 18 residues. V trimming: 6 bases; J trimming: 0 bases; junction bases outside the gene matches: 12. The CDR3 region is CACLPLLGDTRYTDKLIF. DNA for the CDR3: TGTGCCTGTCTGCCTCTACTGGGGGATACGCGGTACACCGATAAACTCATCTTT.

This clone was detected only a few times. This likely reflects a read error, since a far larger clone is one base away. V usage is TRDV2 and J usage is TRDJ2; tentatively, D is TRDD2 or TRDD3 (8 bases each). V was cut by 3 bases and J by 0 bases, with 28 bases left in between. CDR1 and CDR2 from the germline V gene are GEAIGNYY and EKD. The CDR3 is 21 amino acids. CDR3: CACDSASYSTGDTALTAQLFF. The CDR3 nucleotides read TGTGCCTGTGACTCTGCTTCCTACTCTACTGGGGATACCGCTTTGACAGCACAACTCTTCTTT.

Worth noting for this clone: Germline and junction disagree at one end, which may indicate a read error. V gene TRDV2 combines with J gene TRDJ1; 13 bases are shared with TRDD3. Germline loops: CDR1 GEAIGNYY, CDR2 EKD. CDR3 length: 19 amino acids. The CDR3 DNA follows: TGTGCCTGTGACACCCTACTGGGGGATACGCAGACGAACAACGATAAACTAATCTTT. It translates to CACDTLLGDTQTNNDKLIF.

This clone was observed a handful of times. The TCRdb protein, from a much larger clone, departs from this DNA's translation at residue 6, likely by read error; the protein shown derives from the DNA. The chain combines TRDV2 with TRDJ1; 9 bases fit TRDD3. V shed 4 bases and J 0 bases; nucleotides not matched to a gene: 17. Germline V gene data show CDR1 as GEAIGNYY and CDR2 as EKD. This CDR3 is built from 19 residues. Written as DNA, the CDR3 is TGTGCCTGTGAGATTCGTACGAGGAGGGGATACGAGGACACCGATAAACTCATCTTT. Its protein product is CACEIRTRRGYEDTDKLIF.

This clone came up a few times. A read error likely explains why the TCRdb protein, taken from a much larger clone, differs from this DNA's translation at residue 3; the protein shown is translated from the DNA. The chain's CDR3 is CARDPVLGDSHTDKLIF. CDR3 sequence (DNA): TGTGCCCGTGACCCAGTACTGGGGGACTCACACACCGATAAACTCATCTTT. The V and J genes are TRDV2 and TRDJ1, with 9 bases aligning to TRDD3. The CDR3 spans 17 residues. CDR1 and CDR2 from the germline V gene are GEAIGNYY and EKD.

Points on this clone: Since a far larger clone is one base different, this is likely a read error. Different DNA sequences within this sample yield the same CDR3. The chain links TRDV2 to TRDJ1, with D possibly called TRDD2 or TRDD3 (7 bases each). V shed 3 bases and J shed 2 bases, with 24 bases lying between them. This CDR3 has 18 amino acids. The germline V gene has CDR1 GEAIGNYY and CDR2 EKD. In DNA form, the CDR3 reads TGTGCCTGTGACCTGATTCCTACCGCTACTGGGGATACCGATAAACTCATCTTT. It encodes CACDLIPTATGDTDKLIF.

Points on this clone: The mismatch at residue 5 between this DNA's translation and the TCRdb protein of a much larger clone likely reflects a read error; the protein shown is translated from the DNA. CDR3 region: CACDTVLGDTLVTTDKLIF. Here the CDR3 DNA reads TGTGCCTGTGACACCGTACTGGGGGATACGCTGGTTACCACCGATAAACTCATCTTT. The chain is built from TRDV2 and TRDJ1; 13 bases agree with TRDD3. Germline CDR1 reads GEAIGNYY; CDR2 reads EKD. The CDR3 is 19 residues long. With 0 bases clipped from V and 1 base from J, the junction kept 10 bases outside the gene matches.

Turning to this clone: A far larger clone lies a single base away; this is likely a read error. This chain uses TRDV2 with TRDJ1; 12 nucleotides agree with TRDD3. The CDR3 loop spans 23 amino acids. Germline CDR1 and CDR2: GEAIGNYY and EKD. The V and J ends lost 5 bases and 0 bases, in that order; junction bases with no gene match: 27. CDR3 sequence reads: CACATLQSSYVLGDTLHTDKLIF. CDR3 nucleotides: TGTGCCTGTGCCACACTTCAAAGTTCCTACGTACTGGGGGATACCCTCCACACCGATAAACTCATCTTT.

By share, this clone ranks as large (0.1 to 1%). Other DNA variants within this sample encode the same CDR3. The chain joins TRDV2 to TRDJ3; 10 nucleotides agree with TRDD3. Trimming cost V 0 bases and J 0 bases; bases outside gene matches: 10. CDR1 is GEAIGNYY, CDR2 EKD, per germline. CDR3 length: 21 residues. The CDR3 protein is CACDTAPLGDPSSWDTRQMFF. The CDR3 DNA reads TGTGCCTGTGACACCGCCCCACTGGGGGATCCGAGCTCCTGGGACACCCGACAGATGTTTTTC.

Notes on this clone: A far bigger clonotype differs at one base, so this is likely a read error. DNA for the CDR3: TGTGCCTGTGATTCTCTTAGTACTGGGGGAGATGAACTCATCTTT. This translates into CACDSLSTGGDELIF. The V gene is TRDV2, the J gene TRDJ1; 9 bases line up with TRDD3. Looked up from germline, CDR1 is GEAIGNYY and CDR2 is EKD. The CDR3 is 15 amino acids. V shed 4 bases and J 9 bases; nucleotides not matched to a gene: 14.

Worth noting for this clone: A read error likely explains why the TCRdb protein, taken from a much larger clone, differs from this DNA's translation at residue 12; the protein shown is translated from the DNA. The chain joins TRDV2 to TRDJ1; D assignment may be TRDD1 or TRDD3 (5 bases each). This CDR3 has 14 residues. Germline CDR1 reads GEAIGNYY; CDR2 reads EKD. The CDR3 coding sequence is TGTGCCTGTGACCAAATACTGGACGCCGATAAAATCATCTTT. This translates into CACDQILDADKIIF.

This clone was seen a few times. TCRdb attributes to this sequence the protein of a much larger clone, which differs from the DNA translation at residue 17; a read error is likely, and the protein displayed is translated from the DNA. V is TRDV2 and J is TRDJ1; TRDD3 matches at 13 bases. Germline loops: CDR1 GEAIGNYY, CDR2 EKD. The CDR3 is 20 residues long. CDR3 nucleotide sequence: TGTGCCTGTGACAGCGTACTGGGGGATACGCTGATTCAACACACCGATACACTCATCTTT. Protein product: CACDSVLGDTLIQHTDTLIF.

This clone was counted a few times. The amino acid sequence in TCRdb belongs to a much larger clone and departs from this DNA's translation at residue 5, likely a sequencing read error; the sequence shown is translated from the DNA. V and J are TRDV2 and TRDJ1; D remains unclear. CDR1 is GEAIGNYY and CDR2 is EKD in the germline V gene. V gave up 3 bases and J gave up 8 bases, with 18 bases separating them. This CDR3 comprises 14 residues. The DNA of the CDR3 is TGTGCCTGTGACCGCCTGGCTTCAGCGGGGAAACTCATCTTT. Its protein is CACDRLASAGKLIF.

This clone has more than one count but fewer than ten. The TCRdb record carries a much larger clone's protein, which differs from this DNA's translation at residue 8; a read error is the likely cause, and the protein listed here is the DNA translation. Here the CDR3 reads CACDQILYADKLIF. In nucleotides, the CDR3 is TGTGCCTGTGACCAAATACTGTACGCCGATAAACTCATCTTT. V gene TRDV2 combines with J gene TRDJ1; possibly TRDD1 for D (5 bases). Germline CDR1 is GEAIGNYY and CDR2 is EKD. V gave up 3 bases and J gave up 3 bases, with 13 bases separating them. The CDR3 loop spans 14 amino acids.

With regard to this clone: With only one base between it and a far larger clone, this is likely a read error. Within the sample, other DNA sequences also encode this same CDR3. CDR3 in amino acids: CACDTVGKTDKLIF. CDR3 in DNA: TGTGCCTGTGACACCGTCGGGAAGACCGATAAACTCATCTTT. V and J are TRDV2 and TRDJ1; D call uncertain. Germline loops: CDR1 GEAIGNYY, CDR2 EKD. Trimming shortened V by 0 bases and J by 2 bases, and 9 bases separated the two germline ends. The CDR3 totals 14 residues.

This clone turned up a few times. Given a far larger clone just one base away, this is likely a sequencing read error. The chain's CDR3 is CACDSLSTGGDKPIF. The DNA of the CDR3 is TGTGCCTGTGATTCTCTTAGTACTGGGGGAGATAAACCCATCTTT. This sequence joins TRDV2 and TRDJ1; TRDD3 aligns across 9 bases. Germline V gene data show CDR1 as GEAIGNYY and CDR2 as EKD. The CDR3 sequence is 15 residues long.

A word on this clone: With a far larger clone one base away, a read error is the likely cause. Other DNA sequences within the sample encode an identical CDR3. The chain employs TRDV2 and TRDJ3; TRDD3 matches 13 bases. The CDR3 runs 18 residues. Germline V gene lookup returns CDR1 GEAIGNYY and CDR2 EKD. CDR3 nucleotides: TGTGCCTGTGACACCGTACTGGGGGATACGCCGGACACCCGCCAGATGTTTTTC. Protein product: CACDTVLGDTPDTRQMFF.

This clone counts as medium-sized. The chain is built from TRDV2 and TRDJ3; maybe TRDD3 (5 bases). CDR1 and CDR2 (germline): GEAIGNYY, EKD. Deletions cut 1 base from V and 0 bases from J, with 21 bases between. CDR3 size: 21 residues. The CDR3 coding sequence is TGTGCCTGTGACACGGGCCCGGGGGCCCTTTCGAGCTCCTGGGACACCCGACAGATGTTTTTC. This codes for CACDTGPGALSSSWDTRQMFF.

This clone has just a few counts. TCRdb's protein, taken from a much larger clone, differs from this DNA's translation at residue 9, likely owing to a read error; the protein displayed comes from the DNA. The rearrangement joins TRDV2 to TRDJ1, with TRDD3 matching over 7 bases. V lost 1 base and J lost 4; bases outside the gene matches: 20. Germline V gene data show CDR1 as GEAIGNYY and CDR2 as EKD. This CDR3 is built from 19 residues. The CDR3 DNA follows: TGTGCCTGTGACACGGCGGGCTTTACTACTGGGGCTTATGGCGATAAACTCATCTTT. Protein product: CACDTAGFTTGAYGDKLIF.

This clone was counted a few times. The TCRdb protein, from a much larger clone, departs from this DNA's translation at residue 5, likely by read error; the protein shown derives from the DNA. The CDR3 DNA reads TGTGCCTGTGACCACATACTGGACGCCGATAAACTCATCTTT. Its protein is CACDHILDADKLIF. The rearrangement uses TRDV2 and TRDJ1, with D maybe TRDD3 (5 bases). The length of the CDR3 is 14 residues. V lost 3 bases and J lost 3, with 13 bases in between. Germline CDR1 and CDR2: GEAIGNYY and EKD.

This clone was observed a handful of times. A far larger clone is just one base off, so this is likely a read error. The chain's CDR3 is CACDGLGESKLIF. In nucleotides, the CDR3 is TGTGCCTGTGACGGACTGGGGGAGAGTAAACTCATCTTT. This chain joins TRDV2 and TRDJ1; 9 bases are shared with TRDD3. Germline trimming cut 3 bases from V and 7 bases from J; bases unmatched to any gene: 5. CDR3 length equals 13 residues. CDR1 is GEAIGNYY, CDR2 EKD, per germline.

This clone was observed a few times. The translation of this DNA and the TCRdb protein of a much larger clone differ at residue 15, probably owing to a read error; the protein shown here is translated from the DNA. This chain uses TRDV2 with TRDJ1; TRDD3 is a possible D gene (6 bases). The germline gives CDR1 GEAIGNYY, CDR2 EKD. CDR3 size: 17 residues. The DNA of the CDR3 is TGTGCCTGTGAAGAGTTGGGGGTTCAGGGCAACACCGATAAACGCATCTTT. Translation: CACEELGVQGNTDKRIF.

By sample share, this clone is large. Other DNA sequences in this specimen translate into the identical CDR3. V and J are TRDV2 and TRDJ1, with 8 bases aligning to TRDD3. Unmatched junction bases numbered 34, after V lost 3 bases and J lost 5 bases. CDR1 is GEAIGNYY and CDR2 is EKD in the germline V gene. The CDR3 is made up of 23 amino acids. The CDR3 region is CACDPMESSLPGGLRQGSDKLIF. CDR3 in DNA: TGTGCCTGTGACCCAATGGAATCCTCCCTACCTGGGGGACTCCGGCAGGGATCGGATAAACTCATCTTT.

This clone rates as large (0.1 to 1%). The CDR3 reads CACDTLQSSYVLGDTLHTDKLIF. The CDR3 DNA reads as TGTGCCTGTGACACACTTCAAAGTTCCTACGTACTGGGGGATACCCTCCACACCGATAAACTCATCTTT. The chain recombines TRDV2 with TRDJ1, with TRDD3 matching over 12 bases. Germline assignment: CDR1 GEAIGNYY and CDR2 EKD. The V segment lost 1 base and the J segment 0 bases; nucleotides outside the gene matches: 23. The CDR3 runs to 23 residues.

This clone ranks as medium-sized. With a far larger clone one base away, a read error is the likely cause. V is TRDV2 and J is TRDJ1; 11 nucleotides align to TRDD3. V dropped 3 bases and J dropped 1; count of bases not matched to a gene: 18. CDR1 and CDR2 from the germline V gene are GEAIGNYY and EKD. The CDR3 is made up of 20 amino acids. The CDR3 bases are TGTGCCTGTGACTTGATGTTGGCGGGGCTGGGGGATACATCCACCGATAAACTCATCTTT. Translated: CACDLMLAGLGDTSTDKLIF.

Comments on this clone: This probably arose from a read error, given a far larger clone one base away. This CDR3 is also generated by other DNA sequences in the sample. The V gene is TRDV2, the J gene TRDJ1; no firm D call. Germline-derived CDR1 and CDR2 are GEAIGNYY and EKD. V lost 0 bases and J lost 2, with 9 bases in between. This CDR3 spans 14 amino acids. The CDR3 is CACDTVGKTDKLIF. In DNA, the CDR3 is TGTGCCTGTGACACCGTTGGTAAGACCGATAAACTCATCTTT.